The sequence of this T cell receptor beta chain was determined in a study of T cell responses to AZD1222 COVID-19 vaccine. Whole-study results and caveats: Baseline serostatus was positive in only a handful of AZD1222 recipients.

Here immunoSEQ multiplex PCR was the method, and the copy in TCRdb shows in-frame clones only, minus some. Of about 55,000 clones detected, approximately 89% appear once; the ten largest clones hold under 15%. In regard to this clone: Antigen unknown.

The CDR3 runs 17 residues. CDR1 MNHEY and CDR2 SMNVEV come from the germline V gene (reference sequence). V was trimmed by 3 bases and J by 3 bases, leaving 18 bases between them. The sample in question was peripheral blood, obtained on day 0 of AZD1222 vaccination. The chain carries TRBV27 and TRBJ1-5, with D possibly matching TRBD1 (6 bases). This clonotype originated in an adult in good health. The CDR3 coding sequence is TGTGCCAGCAGTTTTGGGGGCGGAGGGGCCCACAATCAGCCCCAGCATTTT. This gives the protein CASSFGGGGAHNQPQHF.